The 18 T cell receptor beta chains given below trace back to one sample, sequenced in a study of T cells in Graves' hyperthyroidism and ophthalmopathy (dated by TCRdb to between 2018 and 2020). Library generation was performed with multiplex PCR. Instrument on record: Illumina HiSeq 2000. TCR beta CDR3 regions were amplified from RNA transcripts. The first round of RT-PCR for the TCR CDR3 was performed with the HTBI primer set and the Qiagen OneStep RT-PCR kit. TCRdb redid the processing of the public reads, applying fastp at Q25 and MiXCR, and retained in-frame beta chains. Identical CDR3 proteins give one entry, which carries the most common genes and DNA. This sample is represented by approximately 710,000 distinct CDR3 sequences; roughly 17% of them were singletons. Jointly, the top ten make up around 15% of the sample. Sequencing was carried out using blood. The receptors were sampled from a man in his fifties with Graves' hyperthyroidism.

This clonotype was counted ten times or more. The rearrangement links TRBV18 to TRBJ2-1, with no clear D. CDR1 is KGHSH, CDR2 LQKENI, per germline. Trimming took off 6 bases at V and 10 bases at J, with 16 bases between the two ends. This CDR3 has 13 residues. In nucleotides, the CDR3 is TGTGCCAGCTCGCCCCCGGGTACGGCCGAGCAGTTCTTC. This translates into CASSPPGTAEQFF.

This clonotype was seen a few times. This likely comes from a read error, as the CDR3 has no conserved phenylalanine or tryptophan at its end. The chain recombines TRBV3-1 with TRBJ1-1; perhaps TRBD1 as D (5 bases). The CDR3 is 14 amino acids. The germline V and J ends were trimmed by 6 bases and 1 base, with 12 bases remaining between them. In germline, CDR1 is LGHDT, CDR2 YNNKEL (reference sequence). CDR3 DNA: TGTGCCAGCAGTTTCGACAGACCGAACACTGAAGCTTTCCTT. Its translation: CASSFDRPNTEAFL.

Regarding this clonotype: A junction boundary mismatches the germline segment, possibly from a read error. This chain connects TRBV12-3 or TRBV12-4 to TRBJ2-1; no reliable D call. There are 12 residues in the CDR3. In nucleotides, the CDR3 is TGTGTCAGCAGTTTCCAGGACAATGAGCAGTTCTTC. Translated, it gives CVSSFQDNEQFF.

The chain uses TRBV6-2 or TRBV6-3 and TRBJ2-7; D gene ambiguous. V was pared by 3 bases and J by 7 bases, with 16 bases between. The CDR3 totals 14 residues. CDR1 and CDR2 from the germline V gene are MNHEY and SVGEGT. CDR3 in amino acids: CASSYFPLLQEQYF. The CDR3 region has the DNA TGTGCCAGCAGTTATTTCCCTCTCTTGCAGGAGCAGTACTTC.

This clonotype was seen more than once but under ten times. V and J are TRBV10-3 and TRBJ1-2, with D possibly matching TRBD1 (6 bases). CDR3 length: 16 residues. Trimming shortened V by 2 bases and J by 1 base, and 14 bases separated the two germline ends. Germline CDR1 and CDR2: ENHRY and SYGVKD. The CDR3 DNA follows: TGTGCCATCAGTGAGCGCGGGACACCGAGTAACTATGGCTACACCTTC. Translating it yields CAISERGTPSNYGYTF.

This clonotype was detected ten times or more. This rearrangement joins TRBV24-1 to TRBJ2-2; 9 bases are a match to TRBD1. Trimming at V came to 7 bases and at J to 5 bases, leaving 4 bases not matched to a gene. Looked up from germline, CDR1 is KGHDR and CDR2 is SFDVKD. The CDR3 length is 14 residues. CDR3 sequence: CATRTGQGTGELFF. The CDR3 bases are TGTGCCACCAGGACCGGACAGGGGACCGGGGAGCTGTTTTTT.

This clonotype has only a few counts. The J gene is TRBJ2-3, the V gene TRBV7-3; D may be TRBD1 (5 bases). The CDR3 is made up of 17 amino acids. Germline CDR1 is SGHTA and CDR2 is FQGTGA. V gave up 4 bases and J gave up 4 bases, with 21 bases separating them. CDR3 in DNA: TGTGCCAGCAGCTCGGATGGAGCAGGGTCGGAATCAGATACGCAGTATTTT. Its protein is CASSSDGAGSESDTQYF.

In the case of this clonotype: Since a much larger clone is just one base distant, this may be a read error. The chain couples TRBV6-2 or TRBV6-3 to TRBJ2-3, with 11 bases fitting TRBD2. The CDR3 spans 15 residues. The germline CDR1 and CDR2 sequences are MNHEY and SVGEGT. CDR3 sequence: CACSYLAGGTDTQYF. The CDR3 region has the DNA TGTGCCTGCAGTTACCTAGCGGGAGGAACAGATACGCAGTATTTT.

Turning to this clonotype: A much larger clonotype is one base distant, so this may be a read error. The chain uses TRBV5-1 and TRBJ2-2; 7 bases map to TRBD2. The length of the CDR3 is 15 residues. Germline V lookup: CDR1 SGHRS, CDR2 YFSETQ. The CDR3 sequence: CASSPSGAGTEELFF. Here the CDR3 DNA reads TGCGCCAGCAGTCCCAGCGGGGCCGGGACCGAGGAGCTGTTTTTT.

The chain has TRBV5-5 and TRBJ1-5; unclear D gene. The CDR3 runs 15 residues. V was pared by 1 base and J by 4 bases, with 12 bases between. The germline V gene encodes CDR1 SGHKS and CDR2 YYEKEE (reference sequence). The CDR3 nucleotides are TGTGCCAGCAGCTTGTATGTATCGGAGAATCAGCCCCAGCATTTT. This sequence encodes CASSLYVSENQPQHF. The full variable domain, with the rest looked up from reference TRBV5-5 and TRBJ1-5, is DAGVTQSPTHLIKTRGQQVTLRCSPISGHKSVSWYQQVLGQGPQFIFQYYEKEERGRGNFPDRFSARQFPNYSSELNVNALLLGDSALYLCASSLYVSENQPQHFGDGTRLSIL.

This clonotype was seen ten or more times. J is TRBJ2-7 and V is TRBV28; TRBD1 or TRBD2 may be the D gene (5 bases each). The V gene lost 6 bases and the J gene lost 5 bases, with 17 bases spanning the gap. There are 14 residues in the CDR3. CDR1 is MDHEN and CDR2 is SYDVKM in the germline V gene. The CDR3 DNA reads as TGTGCCAGCAGATCCGGGACCTCAGTCCACGAGCAGTACTTC. It encodes CASRSGTSVHEQYF.

This clonotype was counted at least ten times. The chain recombines TRBV20-1 with TRBJ2-2; D is possibly TRBD2 (5 bases). Trimming removed 0 bases at V and 4 bases at J, with 12 bases between. This CDR3 is 15 amino acids long. Germline CDR1 reads DFQATT; CDR2 reads SNEGSKA (reference sequence). The CDR3 is CSARDTSTITGELFF. The DNA for the CDR3 is TGCAGTGCTAGAGATACTAGTACGATCACCGGGGAGCTGTTTTTT.

This clonotype came up many times. This chain uses TRBV2 with TRBJ1-4, with D possibly being TRBD1 (5 bases). In germline, CDR1 is SNHLY, CDR2 FYNNEI. The CDR3 totals 14 residues. V gave up 7 bases and J gave up 2 bases, with 11 bases separating them. The DNA for the CDR3 is TGTGCCAGCAAGAGGGGTCTCACTAATGAAAAACTGTTTTTT. Protein product: CASKRGLTNEKLFF.

The sample holds a few counts of this clonotype. The J gene is TRBJ2-2, the V gene TRBV5-1; TRBD1 aligns across 8 bases. V trimming: 4 bases; J trimming: 5 bases; junction bases outside the gene matches: 7. There are 15 residues in the CDR3. Germline CDR1 SGHRS, CDR2 YFSETQ. CDR3 sequence: CASSLRQGPTGELFF. The CDR3 DNA is TGCGCCAGCAGCCTCCGACAGGGGCCTACCGGGGAGCTGTTTTTT. Looking up the rest from reference TRBV5-1 and TRBJ2-2 gives the full variable domain: KAGVTQTPRYLIKTRGQQVTLSCSPISGHRSVSWYQQTPGQGLQFLFEYFSETQRNKGNFPGRFSGRQFSNSRSEMNVSTLELGDSALYLCASSLRQGPTGELFFGEGSRLTVL.

This clonotype was seen only a few times. This sequence joins TRBV20-1 and TRBJ2-1, with 9 nucleotides matching TRBD2. V lost 5 bases to trimming and J lost 12 bases; unmatched junction nucleotides: 11. Germline V gene data show CDR1 as DFQATT and CDR2 as SNEGSKA (reference sequence). The CDR3 extends over 13 amino acids. The CDR3 DNA sequence: TGCAGTGCTCCCTTAGCGGGGGTAAGCGGGCAGTTCTTC. Translated, it gives CSAPLAGVSGQFF.

This clonotype has only a few counts. This chain links TRBV7-3 with TRBJ2-1, with a weak D call TRBD2 (5 bases). This CDR3 has 16 residues. V was shortened by 1 base and J by 0 bases, with 10 bases between the two germline ends. Germline V gene data show CDR1 as SGHTA and CDR2 as FQGTGA. The CDR3 sequence: CASSLITSGSYNEQFF. Here the CDR3 DNA reads TGTGCCAGCAGCTTAATCACGAGCGGCTCCTACAATGAGCAGTTCTTC.

The chain combines TRBV9 with TRBJ2-3; 9 bases are shared with TRBD2. Per germline, CDR1 SGDLS and CDR2 YYNGEE. Trimming removed 0 bases from V and 0 bases from J; junction bases left unmatched: 5. The CDR3 contains 17 residues. CDR3 coding DNA: TGTGCCAGCAGCGTAGCGGGTAGCGGGAGTAGCACAGATACGCAGTATTTT. The encoded protein is CASSVAGSGSSTDTQYF.

This clonotype was observed at least ten times. The V call is TRBV29-1, the J call TRBJ2-3; D is unresolved. Germline lookup yields CDR1 SQVTM and CDR2 ANQGSEA. The CDR3 sequence is 12 residues long. Trimming pared 7 bases from V and 1 base from J, leaving 9 bases between. The CDR3 DNA reads TGCAGCGGGGGTGGTGGCACAGATACGCAGTATTTT. It encodes CSGGGGTDTQYF.